Listed below are T cell receptor beta chains from one sample, sequenced in a study of blood T cell repertoires in COVID-19. Measured with immunoSEQ multiplex PCR; TCRdb has only the in-frame clones, and not every one. In the table there are around 170,000 clones, just over 85% of which are singletons. The sample consisted of peripheral blood. Source of these receptors: a man aged 50-59 years with active or convalescent COVID-19. The CDR3 runs from the conserved cysteine through the conserved F or W. The order of the fields is D gene, clone size, V gene, J gene, CDR3 DNA, CDR3 protein. The D gene is left open where the match is weak. For some rows the clone size is stated as once, few or many, or as a class when expanded; others skip it.

>TRBD1|.|TRBV4-1|TRBJ1-4
TGCGCCAGCAGCCAAGAAGACAGGGATAATGAAAAACTGTTTTTT
CASSQEDRDNEKLFF
>TRBD1|.|TRBV7-2|TRBJ2-2
TGTGCCAGCAGCTTAGGACAGGGTCAGAACACCGGGGAGCTGTTTTTT
CASSLGQGQNTGELFF
>TRBD1|once|TRBV2|TRBJ2-3
TGTGCCAGCAGTCTGGGACAGATAAGCACAGATACGCAGTATTTT
CASSLGQISTDTQYF
>TRBD1|.|TRBV30|TRBJ1-1
TGTGCCTGGAGTGTAGGCGGGACAGGGGCCCAAGCTTTCTTT
CAWSVGGTGAQAFF
>TRBD1|.|TRBV6-1|TRBJ1-2
TGTGCCAGCAGTGAAGGGACAGGGGGCCGGGGCTACACCTTC
CASSEGTGGRGYTF
>TRBD2|once|TRBV7-7|TRBJ2-7
TGTGCTAGCAGCGTTCGACTAGCGGGGATCGACGAGCAGTACTTC
CASSVRLAGIDEQYF
>.|.|TRBV7-9|TRBJ2-2
TGTGCCAGCAGTAGACAGAGCACCGGGGAGCTGTTTTTT
CASSRQSTGELFF
>.|.|TRBV29-1|TRBJ2-1
TGCAGCGCCGGAGGAAGGCTAGCCTTTCGCGATGAGCAGTTCTTC
CSAGGRLAFRDEQFF
>TRBD2|.|TRBV28|TRBJ2-1
TGTGCCAGCAGCCCTCCTCTAGCGGGGGGCAAGAATGAGCAGTTCTTC
CASSPPLAGGKNEQFF
>.|.|TRBV2|TRBJ2-7
TGTGCCAGCAGTGAAGCCGAAGGGGACTACGAGCAGTACTTC
CASSEAEGDYEQYF
>TRBD2|.|TRBV19|TRBJ2-3
TGTGCCAGTAGTGGAGAGCGGGGGGGAAAAAGCACAGATACGCAGTATTTT
CASSGERGGKSTDTQYF